Shown below are 6 T cell receptor beta chains from a single sample sequenced in a study of blood T cells in healthy people across ages. A second PCR of roughly 7 to 11 cycles used a sample-barcoded 5' primer and a J-beta primer mix. TCRdb used MiXCR to reprocess the 5' RACE reads, holding one entry per CDR3 protein. The sample records about 800,000 distinct CDR3 sequences, 20% to 25% being singletons. The sample was also reused in another study, on T cells of mothers and their children.

Sequenced material: blood. The receptors originated from a boy aged 10-17 years in good health.

The V call is TRBV21-1, the J call TRBJ2-1; the table's D call of TRBD1 was not tested on the DNA. The tail of the sequence fits TRBJ2-7 better, so the J call may be wrong. TRBV21-1 is labeled a pseudogene. The CDR3 is 15 amino acids. The CDR3: CASSATTGTSYEQYF. Written as DNA, the CDR3 is TGTGCCAGCAGCGCTACGACAGGGACCTCCTACGAGCAGTACTTC.

The chain links TRBV5-1 to TRBJ2-7; weak D call: TRBD1 (7 bases). The CDR3 runs 15 residues. CDR1 and CDR2 (germline): SGHRS, YFSETQ. V lost 6 bases, J lost 3 bases, and 19 bases lay in between. CDR3 region: CASTMGRRDSYEQYF. DNA for the CDR3: TGCGCCAGCACCATGGGGAGGCGGGACAGCTACGAGCAGTACTTC.

This clonotype has just a few counts. V and J are TRBV12-3 or TRBV12-4 and TRBJ2-2, with 8 bases identical to TRBD2. With 8 bases clipped from V and 3 bases from J, the junction kept 8 bases outside the gene matches. The CDR3 has 15 amino acids. CDR3 sequence (DNA): TGTGCCAGCTCCTCTGCGGGGGGCGACACCGGGGAGCTGTTTTTT. Protein product: CASSSAGGDTGELFF.

This chain uses TRBV29-1 with TRBJ2-5; a possible D gene is TRBD1 (6 bases). V gave up 7 bases and J gave up 2 bases, with 11 bases separating them. Germline assignment: CDR1 SQVTM and CDR2 ANQGSEA. This CDR3 region has 12 residues. The CDR3 bases are TGCAGCGGAGAGACAGGTCAAGAGACCCAGTACTTC. Translating gives CSGETGQETQYF.

At least ten counts were recorded for this clonotype. V usage is TRBV12-3 or TRBV12-4 and J usage is TRBJ2-3, with D maybe TRBD2 (6 bases). Trimming took 5 bases from V and 2 from J, leaving 11 bases between them. This CDR3 is built from 14 residues. CDR3 in DNA: TGTGCCAGCAGTCCGGGACTTCACACAGATACGCAGTATTTT. This gives the protein CASSPGLHTDTQYF.

The chain has TRBV29-1 and TRBJ2-5; no clear D gene. This CDR3 has 11 amino acids. The V gene's germline CDR1 is SQVTM and CDR2 ANQGSEA. V gave up 3 bases and J gave up 1 base, with 3 bases separating them. In DNA form, the CDR3 reads TGCAGCGTTGACCGCCAAGAGACCCAGTACTTC. This translates into CSVDRQETQYF.